The 30 T cell receptor beta chains presented below share a single source sample, sequenced in a study of cytotoxic CD8 clonotypes in ibrutinib-treated CLL. Repertoires were generated with immunoSEQ multiplex PCR, while TCRdb's copy carries only in-frame clones and drops some. This table holds more than 50,000 clones, around 60% found once. Source: PBMCs, taken after 12 months of ibrutinib treatment. These receptors came from a human donor with chronic lymphocytic leukemia.

This clone has only one observation. V is TRBV11-2 and J is TRBJ1-5; D remains ambiguous. Deletions cut 0 bases from V and 7 bases from J, with 10 bases between. Germline V CDR1 and CDR2: SGHAT, FQNNGV. The CDR3 loop spans 14 amino acids. CDR3 protein: CASSLDRYSQPQHF. CDR3 bases: TGTGCCAGCAGCTTAGATCGGTACTCCCAGCCCCAGCATTTT. Full variable domain (missing parts from reference TRBV11-2 and TRBJ1-5): EAGVAQSPRYKIIEKRQSVAFWCNPISGHATLYWYQQILGQGPKLLIQFQNNGVVDDSQLPKDRFSAERLKGVDSTLKIQPAKLEDSAVYLCASSLDRYSQPQHFGDGTRLSIL.

The chain recombines TRBV27 with TRBJ2-7; 14 bases align to TRBD2. With V trimmed by 4 bases and J by 1 base, 3 bases remained unmatched. This CDR3 has 16 amino acids. Germline CDR1 MNHEY, CDR2 SMNVEV (reference sequence). In nucleotides, the CDR3 is TGTGCCAGCAGTTCGGGACTAGCGGGAGTATCCTACGAGCAGTACTTC. Protein sequence: CASSSGLAGVSYEQYF.

This clone has only a few counts. This sequence joins TRBV6-6 and TRBJ2-5; 10 bases match TRBD1. The V and J ends lost 7 bases and 4 bases, in that order; junction bases with no gene match: 6. The CDR3 runs to 14 residues. Germline assignment: CDR1 MNHNY and CDR2 SVGAGI (reference sequence). The DNA for the CDR3 is TGTGCCAGCACTCTCGGGACAGGGGTAGAGACCCAGTACTTC. This gives the protein CASTLGTGVETQYF.

The V call is TRBV2, the J call TRBJ2-1; possibly TRBD1 or TRBD2 for D (6 bases each). Germline V gene data show CDR1 as SNHLY and CDR2 as FYNNEI. The V end lost 6 bases, the J end lost 8 bases, and 14 bases lay between the germline ends. The CDR3 is 13 amino acids. CDR3 protein: CASRERRGDEQFF. The CDR3 DNA reads TGTGCCAGCAGAGAAAGGAGGGGGGATGAGCAGTTCTTC.

V gene TRBV29-1 combines with J gene TRBJ2-5; TRBD1 agrees at 7 bases. The germline gives CDR1 SQVTM, CDR2 ANQGSEA. The V gene end was trimmed by 7 bases and the J gene end by 4 bases; junction bases not matched to a gene: 9. The CDR3 length is 13 residues. The CDR3 sequence is CSAHLGTVETQYF. The DNA of the CDR3 is TGCAGCGCCCACCTGGGGACAGTAGAGACCCAGTACTTC.

The V and J genes are TRBV5-5 and TRBJ2-7; D is perhaps TRBD1 or TRBD2 (5 bases each). V shed 4 bases and J shed 3 bases, with 17 bases lying between them. Germline V lookup: CDR1 SGHKS, CDR2 YYEKEE (reference sequence). This CDR3 is built from 15 residues. The CDR3 DNA follows: TGTGCCAGCAGCCCCCGGGACCGGAATAACTACGAGCAGTACTTC. Translation: CASSPRDRNNYEQYF.

The sample holds many counts of this clone. The V gene is TRBV18, the J gene TRBJ1-5; D unresolved. CDR1 and CDR2 from the germline V gene are KGHSH and LQKENI. The CDR3 length is 13 residues. Trimming shortened V by 3 bases and J by 7 bases, and 10 bases separated the two germline ends. CDR3 nucleotide sequence: TGTGCCAGCTCACCGGGTAATAAGCAGCCCCAGCATTTT. It translates to CASSPGNKQPQHF.

This clone showed up many times. The V gene is TRBV9, the J gene TRBJ1-2; D is unclear. Germline V gene data show CDR1 as SGDLS and CDR2 as YYNGEE. The CDR3 extends over 11 amino acids. Trimming cost V 3 bases and J 4 bases, with 4 bases left between them. This CDR3 reads CASSASYGYTF. CDR3 DNA sequence: TGTGCCAGCAGCGCCTCCTATGGCTACACCTTC.

This clone was counted at least ten times. The rearrangement links TRBV11-1 to TRBJ1-5, with 7 bases matching TRBD1. The germline CDR1 and CDR2 sequences are SGHAT and FQDESV (reference sequence). With 5 bases clipped from V and 1 base from J, the junction kept 5 bases outside the gene matches. The CDR3 runs to 15 residues. CDR3 residues: CASSTTGNSNQPQHF. The CDR3 nucleotides are TGTGCCAGCAGCACGACAGGGAACAGCAATCAGCCCCAGCATTTT.

The CDR3 DNA sequence: TGTGCCAGCAGCTTCAGGGGGACTAGCGGGAGCACAGATACGCAGTATTTT. Its protein is CASSFRGTSGSTDTQYF. The chain employs TRBV7-2 and TRBJ2-3; the match to TRBD2 covers 12 bases. CDR1 is SGHTA, CDR2 FQGNSA, per germline. The CDR3 length is 17 residues. V lost 3 bases to trimming and J lost 0 bases; unmatched junction nucleotides: 4.

The genes are TRBV7-8 and TRBJ1-4; D is ambiguous. This CDR3 is built from 14 residues. V dropped 2 bases and J dropped 14 bases, with 18 bases sitting between them. Germline V lookup: CDR1 SGHVS, CDR2 FQNEAQ. The CDR3 protein is CASSLINTNTRLFF. As DNA, the CDR3 is TGTGCCAGCAGCTTAATCAACACCAACACTCGGCTGTTTTTT.

The chain is built from TRBV4-2 and TRBJ2-6; D is undetermined. Germline V gives CDR1 LGHNA, CDR2 YNFKEQ. The CDR3 totals 17 residues. Trimming left V 4 bases short and J 0 bases short, with 13 bases between. CDR3 sequence (DNA): TGTGCCAGCAGCCCCCCAAAGGTGGACTCTGGGGCCAACGTCCTGACTTTC. This sequence encodes CASSPPKVDSGANVLTF.

This rearrangement joins TRBV6-6 to TRBJ2-2; TRBD2 aligns across 10 bases. Looked up from germline, CDR1 is MNHNY and CDR2 is SVGAGI (reference sequence). The CDR3 is made up of 15 amino acids. V lost 0 bases and J lost 5; bases outside the gene matches: 0. CDR3 protein: CASSYSTSGTGELFF. DNA of the CDR3: TGTGCCAGCAGTTACTCGACTAGCGGGACCGGGGAGCTGTTTTTT.

The chain combines TRBV11-3 with TRBJ2-5; D call uncertain. V was pared by 1 base and J by 1 base, with 1 base between. Per germline, CDR1 SGHNT and CDR2 YENEEA. The CDR3 consists of 12 residues. DNA of the CDR3: TGTGCCAGCAGCTTAGGCCAAGAGACCCAGTACTTC. Its translation: CASSLGQETQYF.

This clone was seen at least ten times. The rearrangement joins TRBV12-5 to TRBJ2-6, with unresolved D. Germline V gene lookup returns CDR1 LGHNT and CDR2 FRNRAP. V was clipped by 3 bases and J by 0 bases, with 6 bases between them. The CDR3 is 15 residues long. The CDR3 DNA reads as TGTGCTAGTGGTTTATCAGGCTCTGGGGCCAACGTCCTGACTTTC. It codes for CASGLSGSGANVLTF.

This clone was counted only a few times. This chain connects TRBV6-6 to TRBJ1-2; no firm D call. CDR3 size: 12 residues. Trimming removed 2 bases at V and 4 bases at J, with 5 bases between. From germline, CDR1 is MNHNY and CDR2 SVGAGI (reference sequence). The CDR3 sequence: CASSYGGYGYTF. The CDR3 bases are TGTGCCAGCAGTTACGGAGGCTATGGCTACACCTTC.

This clone was detected only a few times. The gene calls are TRBV28 and TRBJ2-3; unclear D gene. The CDR3 is 15 residues long. Germline V gives CDR1 MDHEN, CDR2 SYDVKM. The V gene lost 0 bases and the J gene lost 4 bases, with 11 bases spanning the gap. This CDR3 reads CASSLWSIRSDTQYF. CDR3 in DNA: TGTGCCAGCAGTTTATGGTCCATCCGGTCAGATACGCAGTATTTT.

The V and J genes are TRBV21-1 and TRBJ1-1; the D call TRBD1 from the table was never checked on the DNA. TRBV21-1 corresponds to a pseudogene. This CDR3 comprises 14 residues. For the CDR3, the DNA is TGTGCCAGCAGCAGGGTCTGGGCCCGGATCCGAGCTTTCTTT. Its protein product is CASSRVWARIRAFF.

The chain is built from TRBV27 and TRBJ1-2; no clear D. The CDR3 spans 17 residues. V was trimmed by 3 bases and J by 0 bases, leaving 17 bases between them. From germline, CDR1 is MNHEY and CDR2 SMNVEV (reference sequence). The CDR3 DNA reads TGTGCCAGCAGTTTGGGTCCCGACTTAATGACTAACTATGGCTACACCTTC. Translated: CASSLGPDLMTNYGYTF.

The rearrangement uses TRBV6-5 and TRBJ2-1; 7 bases match TRBD2. CDR3 size: 15 residues. The V gene end was trimmed by 6 bases and the J gene end by 5 bases; junction bases not matched to a gene: 10. Germline CDR1 reads MNHEY; CDR2 reads SVGAGI. Here the CDR3 DNA reads TGTGCCAGCAGCCCTCTTAGCGGGTCCGACAATGAGCAGTTCTTC. Translated: CASSPLSGSDNEQFF.

The chain employs TRBV11-1 and TRBJ2-3; 7 bases are a match to TRBD2. The CDR3 loop spans 17 amino acids. From germline, CDR1 is SGHAT and CDR2 FQDESV (reference sequence). After removal of 3 bases from V and 0 bases from J, the junction contained 9 bases not matched to a gene. The CDR3: CASSFRPGGSSTDTQYF. DNA for the CDR3: TGTGCCAGCAGCTTCCGCCCGGGGGGTTCTAGCACAGATACGCAGTATTTT.

This clone was recorded a few times. Relative to the germline gene, one junction end is altered; a read error may explain this. The genes are TRBV15 and TRBJ1-2, with 7 positions matching TRBD1. Germline CDR1 reads LNHNV; CDR2 reads YYDKDF (reference sequence). This CDR3 contains 13 residues. The CDR3 reads CATSTGEVYGYTF. CDR3 nucleotides: TGTGCCACAAGCACAGGGGAAGTCTATGGCTACACCTTC.

The chain couples TRBV27 to TRBJ1-5; 7 bases are a match to TRBD1. This CDR3 has 16 residues. In germline, CDR1 is MNHEY, CDR2 SMNVEV (reference sequence). V lost 2 bases, J lost 4 bases, and 8 bases stayed unmatched. The CDR3 region is CASSLRGAGGNQPQHF. CDR3 DNA: TGTGCCAGCAGTTTACGGGGGGCAGGGGGTAATCAGCCCCAGCATTTT.

The chain carries TRBV5-4 and TRBJ2-2, with D possibly TRBD2 on 5 matching bases. CDR1 and CDR2 from the germline V gene are SGHNT and YYREEE (reference sequence). CDR3 length: 16 residues. Deletions cut 0 bases from V and 5 bases from J, with 14 bases between. The CDR3 protein is CASSLVGKRWTGELFF. The CDR3 DNA reads TGTGCCAGCAGCTTGGTCGGGAAGCGATGGACCGGGGAGCTGTTTTTT.

This chain links TRBV27 with TRBJ2-7; 9 bases match TRBD1. From germline, CDR1 is MNHEY and CDR2 SMNVEV (reference sequence). The CDR3 length is 13 residues. The J segment lost 3 bases and the V segment lost 5 bases, leaving 2 bases of the junction unmatched. The CDR3 reads CASSGTGIYEQYF. CDR3 sequence (DNA): TGTGCCAGCAGTGGGACAGGGATCTACGAGCAGTACTTC.

This rearrangement joins TRBV10-3 to TRBJ1-4, with D perhaps TRBD1 (6 bases). V gave up 6 bases and J gave up 7 bases, with 15 bases separating them. The CDR3 covers 14 residues. Germline-derived CDR1 and CDR2 are ENHRY and SYGVKD. The CDR3 here is CAIRPGLGGEKLFF. Written as DNA, the CDR3 is TGTGCCATCAGACCGGGCCTAGGGGGTGAAAAACTGTTTTTT.

This clone was recorded at least ten times. The rearrangement links TRBV11-3 to TRBJ2-1; no firm D call. Germline lookup yields CDR1 SGHNT and CDR2 YENEEA. Trimming shortened V by 1 base and J by 8 bases, and 12 bases separated the two germline ends. This CDR3 region has 14 residues. This CDR3 is CASSLGAVRDEQFF. Written as DNA, the CDR3 is TGTGCCAGCAGCTTAGGGGCGGTACGGGATGAGCAGTTCTTC.

The V call is TRBV30, the J call TRBJ2-5, with D possibly being TRBD1 (6 bases). CDR3 length: 12 amino acids. Germline values: CDR1 GTSNPN, CDR2 SVGIG (reference sequence). Trimming took off 4 bases at V and 4 bases at J, with 10 bases between the two ends. CDR3 sequence: CAWNQGRETQYF. The CDR3 bases are TGTGCCTGGAATCAGGGGCGAGAGACCCAGTACTTC.

The V gene is TRBV12-2, the J gene TRBJ2-7; TRBD2 is the table's D call and was not checked against the DNA. TRBV12-2 is noted as a pseudogene. This CDR3 is built from 15 residues. The CDR3 DNA reads as TGTGCAAGTCGCTTCGTGCTGGCGGGTTACTACGAGCAGTACGTC. Protein: CASRFVLAGYYEQYV.

This clone came up many times. The chain joins TRBV5-1 to TRBJ2-2, with D possibly matching TRBD1 (5 bases). Germline V gene data show CDR1 as SGHRS and CDR2 as YFSETQ. V was clipped by 0 bases and J by 5 bases, with 8 bases between them. CDR3 length equals 14 residues. The CDR3 sequence is CASSLEQVTGELFF. CDR3 nucleotides: TGCGCCAGCAGCTTGGAACAGGTGACCGGGGAGCTGTTTTTT. The whole variable domain, filled in from reference TRBV5-1 and TRBJ2-2, reads KAGVTQTPRYLIKTRGQQVTLSCSPISGHRSVSWYQQTPGQGLQFLFEYFSETQRNKGNFPGRFSGRQFSNSRSEMNVSTLELGDSALYLCASSLEQVTGELFFGEGSRLTVL.